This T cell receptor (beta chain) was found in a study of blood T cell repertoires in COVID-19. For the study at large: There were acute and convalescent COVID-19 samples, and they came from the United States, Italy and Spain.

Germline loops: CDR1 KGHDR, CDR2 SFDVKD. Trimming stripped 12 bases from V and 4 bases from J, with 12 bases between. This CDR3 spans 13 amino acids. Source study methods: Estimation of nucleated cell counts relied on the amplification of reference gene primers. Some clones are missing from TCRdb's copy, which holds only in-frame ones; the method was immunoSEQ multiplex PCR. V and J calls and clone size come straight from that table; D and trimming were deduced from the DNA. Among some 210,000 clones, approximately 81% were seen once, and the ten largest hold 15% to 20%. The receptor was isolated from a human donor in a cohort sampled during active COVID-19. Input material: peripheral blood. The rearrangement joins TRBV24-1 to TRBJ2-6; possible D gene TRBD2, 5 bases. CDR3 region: CAAAGLGANVLTF. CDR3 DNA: TGTGCCGCGGCGGGTCTGGGGGCCAACGTCCTGACTTTC.